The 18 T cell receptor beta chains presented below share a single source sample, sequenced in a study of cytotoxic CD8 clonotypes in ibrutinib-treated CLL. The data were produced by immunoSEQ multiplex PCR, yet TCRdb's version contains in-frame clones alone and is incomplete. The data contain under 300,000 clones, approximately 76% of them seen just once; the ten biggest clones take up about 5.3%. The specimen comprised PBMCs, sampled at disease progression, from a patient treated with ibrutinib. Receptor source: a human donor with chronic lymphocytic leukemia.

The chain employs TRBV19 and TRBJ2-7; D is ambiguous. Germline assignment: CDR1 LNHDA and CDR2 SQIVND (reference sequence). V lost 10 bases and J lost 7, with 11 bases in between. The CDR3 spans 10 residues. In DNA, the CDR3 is TGTGCCACTTTTAACCGAGAGCAGTACTTC. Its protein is CATFNREQYF.

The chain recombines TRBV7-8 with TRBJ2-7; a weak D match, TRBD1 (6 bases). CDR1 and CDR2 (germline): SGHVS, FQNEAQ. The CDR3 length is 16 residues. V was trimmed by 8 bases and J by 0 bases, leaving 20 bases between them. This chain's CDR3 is CASGEIAGVYSYEQYF. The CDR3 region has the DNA TGTGCCAGCGGCGAAATTGCAGGGGTCTACTCCTACGAGCAGTACTTC.

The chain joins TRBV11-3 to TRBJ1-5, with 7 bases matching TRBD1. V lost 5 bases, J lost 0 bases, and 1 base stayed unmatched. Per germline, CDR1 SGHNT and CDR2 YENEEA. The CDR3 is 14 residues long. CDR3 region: CASSRDSSNQPQHF. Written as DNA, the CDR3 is TGTGCCAGCAGCCGGGACAGTAGCAATCAGCCCCAGCATTTT. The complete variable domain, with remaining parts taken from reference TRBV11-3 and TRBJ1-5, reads EAGVVQSPRYKIIEKKQPVAFWCNPISGHNTLYWYLQNLGQGPELLIRYENEEAVDDSQLPKDRFSAERLKGVDSTLKIQPAELGDSAVYLCASSRDSSNQPQHFGDGTRLSIL.

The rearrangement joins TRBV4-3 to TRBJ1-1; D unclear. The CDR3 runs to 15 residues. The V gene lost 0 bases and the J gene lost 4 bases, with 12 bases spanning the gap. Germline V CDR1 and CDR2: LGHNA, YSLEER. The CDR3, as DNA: TGCGCCAGCAGCCAAGATCACAGCCACGTCACTGAAGCTTTCTTT. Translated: CASSQDHSHVTEAFF.

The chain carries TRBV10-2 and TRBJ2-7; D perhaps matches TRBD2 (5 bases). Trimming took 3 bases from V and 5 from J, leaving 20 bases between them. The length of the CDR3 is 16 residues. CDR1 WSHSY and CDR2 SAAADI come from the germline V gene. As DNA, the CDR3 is TGCGCCAGCAGTGAAGTCATGTCTAGCCTTTTCAACGAGCAGTACTTC. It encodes CASSEVMSSLFNEQYF.

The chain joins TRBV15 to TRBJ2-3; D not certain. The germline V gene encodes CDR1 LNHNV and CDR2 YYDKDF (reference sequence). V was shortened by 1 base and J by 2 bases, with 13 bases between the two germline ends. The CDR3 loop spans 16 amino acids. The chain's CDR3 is CATSRGRVPPTDTQYF. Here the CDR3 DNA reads TGTGCCACCAGCAGAGGTCGAGTGCCCCCCACAGATACGCAGTATTTT.

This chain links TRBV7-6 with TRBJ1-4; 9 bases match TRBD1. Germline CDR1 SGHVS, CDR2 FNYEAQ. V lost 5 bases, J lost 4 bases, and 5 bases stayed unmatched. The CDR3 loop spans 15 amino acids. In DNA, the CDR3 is TGTGCCAGCAGCCCGCGACAGGGGGTTAATGAAAAACTGTTTTTT. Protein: CASSPRQGVNEKLFF.

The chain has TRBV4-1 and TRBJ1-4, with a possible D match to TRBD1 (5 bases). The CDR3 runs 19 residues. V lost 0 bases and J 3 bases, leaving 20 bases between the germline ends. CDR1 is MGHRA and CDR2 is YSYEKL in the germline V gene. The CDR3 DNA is TGCGCCAGCAGCCAAGATCGGATTTTAATGTGGGGGTCTAATGAAAAACTGTTTTTT. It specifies CASSQDRILMWGSNEKLFF.

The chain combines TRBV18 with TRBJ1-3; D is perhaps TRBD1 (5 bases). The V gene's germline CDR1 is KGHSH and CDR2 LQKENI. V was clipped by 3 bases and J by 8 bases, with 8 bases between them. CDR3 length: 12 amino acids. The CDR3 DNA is TGTGCCAGCTCACCCCCGGGGGACACCATATATTTT. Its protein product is CASSPPGDTIYF.

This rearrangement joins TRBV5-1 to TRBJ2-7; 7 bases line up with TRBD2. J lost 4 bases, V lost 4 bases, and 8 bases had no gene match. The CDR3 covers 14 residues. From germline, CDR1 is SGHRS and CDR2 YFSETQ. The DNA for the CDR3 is TGCGCCAGCAGCCGGGACGGGGGGAGTTACGAGCAGTACTTC. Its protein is CASSRDGGSYEQYF.

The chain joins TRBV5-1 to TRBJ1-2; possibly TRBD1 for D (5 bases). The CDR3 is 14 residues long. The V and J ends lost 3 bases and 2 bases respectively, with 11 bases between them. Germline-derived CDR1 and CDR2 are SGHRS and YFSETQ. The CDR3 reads CASSWARDNYGYTF. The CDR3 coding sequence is TGCGCCAGCAGCTGGGCTCGGGACAACTATGGCTACACCTTC. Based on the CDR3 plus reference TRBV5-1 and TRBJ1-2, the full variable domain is KAGVTQTPRYLIKTRGQQVTLSCSPISGHRSVSWYQQTPGQGLQFLFEYFSETQRNKGNFPGRFSGRQFSNSRSEMNVSTLELGDSALYLCASSWARDNYGYTFGSGTRLTVV.

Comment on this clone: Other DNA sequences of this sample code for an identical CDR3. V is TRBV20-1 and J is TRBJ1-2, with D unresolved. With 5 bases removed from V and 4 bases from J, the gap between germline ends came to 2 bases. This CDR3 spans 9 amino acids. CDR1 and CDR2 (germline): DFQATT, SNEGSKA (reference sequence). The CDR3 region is CSASYGYTF. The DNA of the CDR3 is TGCAGTGCTTCCTATGGCTACACCTTC.

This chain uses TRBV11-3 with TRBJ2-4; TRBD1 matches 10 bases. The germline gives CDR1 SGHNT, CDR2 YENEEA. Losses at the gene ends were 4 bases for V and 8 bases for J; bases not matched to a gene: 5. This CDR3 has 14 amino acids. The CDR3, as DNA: TGTGCCAGCAGCTACGGGACAGGGGCGGACATTCAGTACTTC. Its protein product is CASSYGTGADIQYF.

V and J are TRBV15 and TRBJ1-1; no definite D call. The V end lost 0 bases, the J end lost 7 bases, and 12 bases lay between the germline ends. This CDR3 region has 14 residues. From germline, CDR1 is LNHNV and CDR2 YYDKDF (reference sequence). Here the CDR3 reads CATSRDSGNGEAFF. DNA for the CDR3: TGTGCCACCAGCAGAGATTCGGGGAATGGTGAAGCTTTCTTT.

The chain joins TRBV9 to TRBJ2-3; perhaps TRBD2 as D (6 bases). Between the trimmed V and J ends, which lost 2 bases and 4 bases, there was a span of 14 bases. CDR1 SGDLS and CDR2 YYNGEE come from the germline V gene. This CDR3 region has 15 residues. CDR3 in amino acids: CASSVLSGGPDTQYF. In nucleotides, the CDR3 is TGTGCCAGCAGCGTCCTTAGCGGAGGTCCAGATACGCAGTATTTT.

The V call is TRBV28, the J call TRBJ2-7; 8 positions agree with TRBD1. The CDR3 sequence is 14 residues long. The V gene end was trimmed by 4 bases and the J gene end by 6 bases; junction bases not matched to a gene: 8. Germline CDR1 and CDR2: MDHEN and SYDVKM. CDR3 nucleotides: TGTGCCAGCAGTTCCAGGACAGGGATCCCCGAGCAGTACTTC. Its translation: CASSSRTGIPEQYF.

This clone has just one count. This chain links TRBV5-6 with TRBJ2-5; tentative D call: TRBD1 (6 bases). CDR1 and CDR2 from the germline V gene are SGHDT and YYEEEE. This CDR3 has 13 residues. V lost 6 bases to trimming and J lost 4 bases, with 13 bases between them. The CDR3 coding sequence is TGTGCCAGCAACACAGGGCCCCGAGAGACCCAGTACTTC. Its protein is CASNTGPRETQYF.

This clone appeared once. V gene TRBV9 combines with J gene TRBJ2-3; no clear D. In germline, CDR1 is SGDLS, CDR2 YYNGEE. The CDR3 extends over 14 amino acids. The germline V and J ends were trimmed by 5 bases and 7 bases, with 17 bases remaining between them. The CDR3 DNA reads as TGTGCCAGCAGTCTAGTATGGGATCTGAATACGCAGTATTTT. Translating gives CASSLVWDLNTQYF.